The present TCR beta chain was sequenced within a study of metastatic and nonmetastatic thyroid tumors. On the study more broadly: Thyroid patients, malignant and benign, had repertoires compared across blood and tumor or nodule tissue.

The CDR3 has 16 amino acids. The V end was cut by 0 bases, the J end by 4 bases, with 12 bases between. Overall study results and limits: For both blood and tumor, malignant thyroid tumors reportedly showed significantly higher TCR beta diversity than benign nodules did.

In its sample, this clone was seen many times. What it recognizes is unknown. Until they underwent thyroid surgery, no patient had received any treatment. TCRdb re-called clones from the PCR reads using MiXCR. The sample has 35,000 to 50,000 clones; 4% to 5% are singletons. The genes are TRBV12-3 or TRBV12-4 and TRBJ2-2, with D unresolved. The sequenced sample consisted of blood. The receptor was isolated from a female donor with papillary thyroid cancer or a benign thyroid nodule (not recorded which). Some clones in this sample may be carry-over from other donors' samples. CDR3 protein: CASSLAAQGLTGELFF. The DNA of the CDR3 is TGTGCCAGCAGTTTAGCAGCGCAAGGGCTCACCGGGGAGCTGTTTTTT.